This T cell receptor beta chain was retrieved from a study of shared clonotypes between healthy human individuals. The ends lost 5 bases at V and 3 bases at J; junction bases unmatched: 5. The CDR3 runs to 16 residues. Per germline, CDR1 SEHNR and CDR2 FQNEAQ (reference sequence). The sample holds one count of this clone. The assay was immunoSEQ multiplex PCR, and TCRdb's table has in-frame clones only and misses some. The repertoire holds about 2.1 million clones, with about 93% as singletons. Only CD45RO-negative cells positively selected for CCR7 counted as naive CD8 cells, so terminally differentiated effector memory CD45RA+ cells were excluded. Donors included only healthy HIV-negative adults lacking recent acute infections or vaccinations.

The J gene is TRBJ2-3, the V gene TRBV7-9; TRBD2 matches at 13 bases. The source of this sequence is a man between 18 and 29 years old in good health. Some clones in this sample may be carry-over from other donors' samples. Sequenced material: naive CD8+ T cells from PBMCs. Written as DNA, the CDR3 is TGTGCCAGCAGCACCGGGACTAGCGGGACTACAGATACGCAGTATTTT. Protein sequence: CASSTGTSGTTDTQYF.